The 25 T cell receptor beta chains listed next were all sequenced from one sample in a study of cytomegalovirus exposure and HLA in healthy donors. The PCR made use of 60 Vbeta and 13 Jbeta primers. Libraries were prepared by immunoSEQ multiplex PCR; TCRdb keeps only in-frame clonotypes and omits some of them. The sample lists 110,000 to 150,000 clones, about 10% occurring once. Sequenced material: PBMCs. Every receptor here comes from a man aged 45-60 years in good health and CMV-seronegative.

V gene TRBV5-4 combines with J gene TRBJ1-2; perhaps TRBD1 as D (5 bases). This CDR3 is built from 14 residues. From germline, CDR1 is SGHNT and CDR2 YYREEE (reference sequence). Trimming removed 4 bases from V and 2 bases from J, with 12 bases in between. CDR3 nucleotide sequence: TGTGCCAGCAGCCCCTCCGGGGGAAACTATGGCTACACCTTC. This sequence encodes CASSPSGGNYGYTF.

This clone was seen a handful of times. This chain connects TRBV7-3 to TRBJ1-1; D unresolved. This CDR3 contains 13 residues. Trimming shortened V by 2 bases and J by 8 bases, and 12 bases separated the two germline ends. Germline loops: CDR1 SGHTA, CDR2 FQGTGA. CDR3 residues: CASSLAGKVEAFF. In DNA, the CDR3 is TGTGCCAGCAGCTTAGCGGGGAAAGTGGAAGCTTTCTTT.

This clone has just a few counts. V is TRBV30 and J is TRBJ2-5, with D maybe TRBD1 (5 bases). The CDR3 sequence is 14 residues long. Germline CDR1 and CDR2: GTSNPN and SVGIG (reference sequence). The ends were cut back, 1 base at V and 5 bases at J, with 14 bases in the middle. The CDR3 protein is CAWSADNGLETQYF. The DNA of the CDR3 is TGTGCCTGGAGTGCGGACAACGGGTTGGAGACCCAGTACTTC.

The chain joins TRBV11-2 to TRBJ1-4; unclear D gene. This CDR3 spans 15 amino acids. The germline V gene encodes CDR1 SGHAT and CDR2 FQNNGV. The germline V and J ends were trimmed by 5 bases and 1 base, with 11 bases remaining between them. The CDR3 bases are TGTGCCAGCAGCCCACGGGTTGTAACTAATGAAAAACTGTTTTTT. Residues: CASSPRVVTNEKLFF.

The gene calls are TRBV4-2 and TRBJ1-6; TRBD1 matches at 12 bases. The CDR3 is 18 amino acids. V dropped 3 bases and J dropped 9; count of bases not matched to a gene: 12. Germline V gives CDR1 LGHNA, CDR2 YNFKEQ. The CDR3, as DNA: TGTGCCAGCAGCCACTCACCGGGACAGGGGGCGTTTGGTTCACCCCTCCACTTT. As protein: CASSHSPGQGAFGSPLHF.

The chain carries TRBV14 and TRBJ1-5; 9 bases match TRBD1. Trimming cost V 0 bases and J 0 bases; bases outside gene matches: 15. The CDR3 spans 21 residues. CDR1 and CDR2 from the germline V gene are SGHDN and FVKESK. CDR3 protein: CASSQDEAWTGEVCSNQPQHF. DNA of the CDR3: TGTGCCAGCAGCCAAGATGAGGCATGGACAGGGGAGGTTTGTAGCAATCAGCCCCAGCATTTT. The variable domain in full, completed from reference TRBV14 and TRBJ1-5, reads EAGVTQFPSHSVIEKGQTVTLRCDPISGHDNLYWYRRVMGKEIKFLLHFVKESKQDESGMPNNRFLAERTGGTYSTLKVQPAELEDSGVYFCASSQDEAWTGEVCSNQPQHFGDGTRLSIL.

The chain couples TRBV9 to TRBJ2-1, with D possibly TRBD2 on 5 matching bases. V lost 0 bases, J lost 9 bases, and 19 bases lay in between. The germline V gene encodes CDR1 SGDLS and CDR2 YYNGEE. CDR3 length: 16 residues. Written as DNA, the CDR3 is TGTGCCAGCAGCGTAGTTTCCGACCCGGGCCGGGGTGAGCAGTTCTTC. Protein product: CASSVVSDPGRGEQFF.

The chain has TRBV19 and TRBJ2-2; D is perhaps TRBD1 (7 bases). This CDR3 comprises 15 residues. Germline assignment: CDR1 LNHDA and CDR2 SQIVND (reference sequence). V lost 8 bases and J 1 base, leaving 14 bases between the germline ends. CDR3 residues: CASSGRQGNTGELFF. In DNA form, the CDR3 reads TGTGCCAGTTCCGGGAGACAGGGGAACACCGGGGAGCTGTTTTTT.

V usage is TRBV6-5 and J usage is TRBJ2-7; 8 positions match TRBD1. The CDR3 is 15 amino acids. Trimming at V came to 2 bases and at J to 7 bases, leaving 10 bases not matched to a gene. Germline V gene data show CDR1 as MNHEY and CDR2 as SVGAGI. CDR3 in amino acids: CASSYRQGPGWEQYF. The CDR3 nucleotides read TGTGCCAGCAGTTACAGACAGGGGCCAGGCTGGGAGCAGTACTTC.

This clone was picked up a small number of times. The chain combines TRBV15 with TRBJ1-1; the D gene is possibly TRBD1 (6 bases). The V end lost 3 bases, the J end lost 1 base, and 18 bases lay between the germline ends. The CDR3 extends over 17 amino acids. CDR1 and CDR2 from the germline V gene are LNHNV and YYDKDF (reference sequence). The CDR3 loop is CATSSAGVRGENTEAFF. Written as DNA, the CDR3 is TGTGCCACCAGCAGCGCAGGGGTTAGGGGAGAGAACACTGAAGCTTTCTTT. Complete variable domain (other parts from reference TRBV15 and TRBJ1-1): DAMVIQNPRYQVTQFGKPVTLSCSQTLNHNVMYWYQQKSSQAPKLLFHYYDKDFNNEADTPDNFQSRRPNTSFCFLDIRSPGLGDTAMYLCATSSAGVRGENTEAFFGQGTRLTVV.

This clone appeared a few times. The chain is built from TRBV5-1 and TRBJ2-7, with D perhaps TRBD1 (6 bases). Germline V gene lookup returns CDR1 SGHRS and CDR2 YFSETQ. The CDR3 runs 15 residues. V lost 4 bases, J lost 1 base, and 15 bases lay in between. CDR3 in DNA: TGCGCCAGCAGCCCAGGGGACCTGGAGTCCTACGAGCAGTACTTC. Translated, it gives CASSPGDLESYEQYF.

The chain employs TRBV7-8 and TRBJ2-5; no reliable D call. The CDR3 is 14 amino acids. The germline V gene encodes CDR1 SGHVS and CDR2 FQNEAQ. Trimming shortened V by 1 base and J by 5 bases, and 11 bases separated the two germline ends. The CDR3 DNA follows: TGTGCCAGCAGCTTAGTGTCCTACCGGGAGACCCAGTACTTC. Protein: CASSLVSYRETQYF. The full variable domain, completed using reference TRBV7-8 and TRBJ2-5, is GAGVSQSPRYKVAKRGQDVALRCDPISGHVSLFWYQQALGQGPEFLTYFQNEAQLDKSGLPSDRFFAERPEGSVSTLKIQRTQQEDSAVYLCASSLVSYRETQYFGPGTRLLVL.

The table lists this clone with a few counts. This chain uses TRBV2 with TRBJ2-7, with D possibly matching TRBD2 (5 bases). This CDR3 has 13 amino acids. With 9 bases removed from V and 6 bases from J, the gap between germline ends came to 18 bases. Germline V gene data show CDR1 as SNHLY and CDR2 as FYNNEI. For the CDR3, the DNA is TGTGCCAGTTCTAGCCTTCTAGGTTCCGAGCAGTACTTC. Its translation is CASSSLLGSEQYF.

V gene TRBV2 combines with J gene TRBJ1-4; D gene unclear. This CDR3 is 14 amino acids long. CDR1 and CDR2 (germline): SNHLY, FYNNEI. V was cut by 5 bases and J by 5 bases, with 12 bases left in between. The CDR3 region is CASSLRGGNEKLFF. In DNA, the CDR3 is TGTGCCAGCAGTCTTCGCGGCGGGAATGAAAAACTGTTTTTT.

This clone was recorded a few times. The chain is built from TRBV6-4 and TRBJ2-5; TRBD2 aligns across 7 bases. The ends lost 10 bases at V and 5 bases at J; junction bases unmatched: 10. The CDR3 has 13 amino acids. The germline gives CDR1 MRHNA, CDR2 SNTAGT. CDR3 residues: CATSLAAGETQYF. In DNA form, the CDR3 reads TGTGCCACCTCGCTAGCGGCCGGGGAGACCCAGTACTTC.

The V gene is TRBV5-4, the J gene TRBJ1-1; a possible D gene is TRBD1 (6 bases). This CDR3 is built from 15 residues. The V gene lost 2 bases and the J gene lost 2 bases, with 13 bases spanning the gap. Germline V gene sequence: CDR1 SGHNT, CDR2 YYREEE (reference sequence). Written as DNA, the CDR3 is TGTGCCAGCAGCTTATATGGGACACGAAACACTGAAGCTTTCTTT. Translation: CASSLYGTRNTEAFF.

This sequence joins TRBV11-2 and TRBJ2-5, with 9 bases lining up with TRBD2. Germline V CDR1 and CDR2: SGHAT, FQNNGV. The ends lost 4 bases at V and 1 base at J; junction bases unmatched: 10. The length of the CDR3 is 17 residues. The CDR3 loop reads CASSSRGSGSVQETQYF. The DNA for the CDR3 is TGTGCCAGCAGCTCTCGGGGTAGCGGGAGTGTCCAAGAGACCCAGTACTTC.

In its sample, this clone was seen a few times. This sequence joins TRBV6-5 and TRBJ2-2; 7 bases are shared with TRBD2. V was pared by 4 bases and J by 3 bases, with 2 bases of the junction left unmatched. The CDR3 length is 14 residues. Germline V lookup: CDR1 MNHEY, CDR2 SVGAGI. The CDR3: CASSLGGDTGELFF. DNA for the CDR3: TGTGCCAGCAGTTTGGGGGGGGACACCGGGGAGCTGTTTTTT.

This clone was seen a handful of times. The chain employs TRBV5-6 and TRBJ2-7; D is possibly TRBD1 (5 bases). Germline V gene data show CDR1 as SGHDT and CDR2 as YYEEEE. There are 13 residues in the CDR3. Trimming took off 1 base at V and 3 bases at J, with 8 bases between the two ends. CDR3 sequence reads: CASSLRQGYEQYF. CDR3 sequence (DNA): TGTGCCAGCAGCTTGCGCCAGGGCTACGAGCAGTACTTC.

This clone was counted between two and nine times. V and J are TRBV7-2 and TRBJ2-7; D possibly corresponds to TRBD1 (5 bases). Germline V gene data show CDR1 as SGHTA and CDR2 as FQGNSA. This CDR3 is 14 amino acids long. V was clipped by 5 bases and J by 0 bases, with 11 bases between them. The CDR3 DNA reads as TGTGCCAGCAGCCCGGACATCCCCTCCTACGAGCAGTACTTC. This encodes CASSPDIPSYEQYF.

V usage is TRBV5-6 and J usage is TRBJ1-1, with a possible D match to TRBD1 (6 bases). V lost 4 bases to trimming and J lost 11 bases, with 21 bases between them. This CDR3 comprises 14 residues. The V gene's germline CDR1 is SGHDT and CDR2 YYEEEE. Here the CDR3 reads CASSLPSGGGRAFF. The DNA for the CDR3 is TGTGCCAGCAGCCTGCCGAGTGGGGGCGGGCGGGCTTTCTTT.

This clone has a handful of counts. The chain is built from TRBV7-9 and TRBJ2-1; 12 positions agree with TRBD2. Germline values: CDR1 SEHNR, CDR2 FQNEAQ (reference sequence). This CDR3 spans 17 amino acids. After removal of 3 bases from V and 6 bases from J, the junction contained 9 bases not matched to a gene. CDR3 coding DNA: TGTGCCAGCAGCTTTCTCGCTAGCGGGGGGGCGAGCAATGAGCAGTTCTTC. The encoded protein is CASSFLASGGASNEQFF.

This clone was seen a handful of times. Other nucleotide sequences from this sample produce the same CDR3. The chain joins TRBV5-1 to TRBJ2-1, with 9 bases aligning to TRBD2. Unmatched junction bases numbered 7, after V lost 7 bases and J lost 5 bases. The CDR3 has 14 residues. Per germline, CDR1 SGHRS and CDR2 YFSETQ. CDR3 region: CASQTSGPDNEQFF. In nucleotides, the CDR3 is TGCGCCAGCCAGACTAGCGGACCCGACAATGAGCAGTTCTTC.

The J gene is TRBJ1-1, the V gene TRBV14, with D unresolved. This CDR3 comprises 14 residues. Germline V gives CDR1 SGHDN, CDR2 FVKESK. V shed 3 bases and J shed 4 bases, with 12 bases lying between them. CDR3 DNA: TGTGCCAGCAGCCAGAGCGTAGTAATCACTGAAGCTTTCTTT. Protein: CASSQSVVITEAFF.

This clone has more than one count but fewer than ten. The chain couples TRBV7-7 to TRBJ1-1; D remains unclear. The CDR3 loop spans 13 amino acids. Germline V gene data show CDR1 as SSHAT and CDR2 as FNYEAQ (reference sequence). Trimming took 3 bases from V and 3 from J, leaving 8 bases between them. In DNA, the CDR3 is TGTGCCAGCAGCTTGGCAGAGGACACTGAAGCTTTCTTT. As protein: CASSLAEDTEAFF.